The clone carrying this T cell receptor (beta chain) has just one count. In the original processing: Estimation of nucleated cell counts was performed using reference gene primer amplification. The method was immunoSEQ multiplex PCR; TCRdb's version includes in-frame clones alone and lacks a portion of them. V and J calls and clone size come straight from that table; D and trimming were deduced from the DNA. The sample includes 150,000 to 200,000 clones, 70% to 80% of them seen just once. The sample comes from a study of blood T cell repertoires in COVID-19. For the study at large: Italy, Spain and the United States were the sources of the convalescent and acute COVID-19 samples. Sample material is recorded as cDNA or gDNA derived from T cells, B-cell-depleted T cells, or PBMCs.

Germline V lookup: CDR1 MNHNS, CDR2 SASEGT. The CDR3 runs 14 residues. V lost 3 bases and J lost 2; bases outside the gene matches: 3. The source is a woman aged 40 to 49 with COVID-19, enrolled during active disease. Sequencing was performed on peripheral blood. The chain links TRBV6-1 to TRBJ2-7; TRBD1 agrees at 8 bases. The CDR3 DNA sequence: TGTGCCAGCAGTGACGGACAGGGTCCCTACGAGCAGTACTTC. Its protein product is CASSDGQGPYEQYF.